Each of the 8 T cell receptor beta chains below was sequenced from the same sample in a study of blood T cell repertoires in COVID-19. Data came from immunoSEQ multiplex PCR; TCRdb stores just in-frame clones and leaves some out. The table records over 110,000 clones, 75% to 90% of them present only once. The sequencing input was PBMCs or T cells enriched from blood (not recorded which). The receptors shown here come from a man between 50 and 59 years old in a cohort exposed to, infected with or recovered from COVID-19 (not recorded which).

This clone was recorded a few times. The V call is TRBV7-9, the J call TRBJ2-7; 7 positions match TRBD2. Per the germline V gene, CDR1 is SEHNR and CDR2 is FQNEAQ (reference sequence). V trimming: 0 bases; J trimming: 2 bases; junction bases outside the gene matches: 1. The CDR3 totals 14 residues. The CDR3 coding sequence is TGTGCCAGCAGCTTAGCGGGAGGGCCCTACGAGCAGTACTTC. Translation gives CASSLAGGPYEQYF.

The chain joins TRBV24-1 to TRBJ2-7, with TRBD1 matching 8 bases. The CDR3 runs 16 residues. CDR1 and CDR2 (germline): KGHDR, SFDVKD. Unmatched junction bases numbered 13, after V lost 3 bases and J lost 7 bases. CDR3 protein: CATSDHGQGWVWEQYF. The CDR3 DNA sequence: TGTGCCACCAGTGATCACGGACAGGGTTGGGTTTGGGAGCAGTACTTC.

CDR3: CASSLTDGDSSYEQYF. The DNA for the CDR3 is TGCGCCAGCAGCCTAACGGACGGGGACAGCTCCTACGAGCAGTACTTC. The chain has TRBV4-1 and TRBJ2-7, with 7 bases that match TRBD1. V was pared by 4 bases and J by 0 bases, with 9 bases of the junction left unmatched. Looked up from germline, CDR1 is MGHRA and CDR2 is YSYEKL. The CDR3 totals 16 residues.

The V call is TRBV7-9, the J call TRBJ2-1; TRBD2 agrees at 7 bases. The CDR3 contains 16 residues. With 5 bases clipped from V and 8 bases from J, the junction kept 15 bases outside the gene matches. Germline assignment: CDR1 SEHNR and CDR2 FQNEAQ (reference sequence). CDR3 DNA: TGTGCCAGCAGCCCCCCAACGGAAGCGGGGTGGTATGAGCAGTTCTTC. This gives the protein CASSPPTEAGWYEQFF.

The rearrangement links TRBV19 to TRBJ1-2, with 7 positions matching TRBD1. CDR1 and CDR2 (germline): LNHDA, SQIVND (reference sequence). CDR3 length: 18 residues. Trimming took 3 bases from V and 0 from J; bases not matched to a gene: 13. Here the CDR3 DNA reads TGTGCCAGTAGTATTACTGGGACAGCGAGGCGTTCTAACTATGGCTACACCTTC. This gives the protein CASSITGTARRSNYGYTF.

The chain links TRBV7-2 to TRBJ2-7, with TRBD1 matching 9 bases. V was clipped by 5 bases and J by 2 bases; unmatched bases: 7. This CDR3 contains 15 residues. Germline CDR1 is SGHTA and CDR2 is FQGNSA. The CDR3 region has the DNA TGTGCCAGCAGCCCTCGGACAGGGGACCCCTACGAGCAGTACTTC. Protein product: CASSPRTGDPYEQYF.

The chain recombines TRBV6-4 with TRBJ2-1; TRBD2 matches 8 bases. From germline, CDR1 is MRHNA and CDR2 SNTAGT. The V and J ends lost 5 bases and 0 bases, in that order; junction bases with no gene match: 9. The CDR3 runs to 17 residues. This chain's CDR3 is CASSRASGPSSYNEQFF. DNA of the CDR3: TGTGCCAGCAGTAGGGCTAGCGGGCCGAGCTCCTACAATGAGCAGTTCTTC.

The chain uses TRBV9 and TRBJ1-2, with 7 bases fitting TRBD1. Germline CDR1 is SGDLS and CDR2 is YYNGEE. V shed 3 bases, J shed 4 bases, and the junction held 9 bases outside the gene matches. There are 15 residues in the CDR3. CDR3 loop: CASSATTGNGYGYTF. CDR3 coding DNA: TGTGCCAGCAGCGCCACGACAGGGAATGGCTATGGCTACACCTTC.